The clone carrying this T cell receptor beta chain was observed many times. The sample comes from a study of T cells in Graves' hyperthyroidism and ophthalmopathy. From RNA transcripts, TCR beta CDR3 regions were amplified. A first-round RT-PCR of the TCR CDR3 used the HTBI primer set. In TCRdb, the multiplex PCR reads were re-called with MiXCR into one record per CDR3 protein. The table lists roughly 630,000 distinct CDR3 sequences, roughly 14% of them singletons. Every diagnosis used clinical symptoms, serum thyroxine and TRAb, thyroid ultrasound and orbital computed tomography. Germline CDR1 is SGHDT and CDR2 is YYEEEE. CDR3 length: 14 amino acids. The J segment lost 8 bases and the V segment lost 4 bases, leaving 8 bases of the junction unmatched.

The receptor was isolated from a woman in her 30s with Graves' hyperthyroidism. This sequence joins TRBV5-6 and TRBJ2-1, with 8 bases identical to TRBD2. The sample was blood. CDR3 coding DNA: TGTGCCAGCAGCGCCAGCGGGAGTTTCCATGAGCAGTTCTTC. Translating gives CASSASGSFHEQFF.